A single sample is the source of the 21 T cell receptor beta chains below, sequenced in a study of human T cells and chemical hapten exposure. TCRdb passed the RACE reads through MiXCR, listing each CDR3 protein once. The repertoire holds a few hundred thousand distinct CDR3 sequences, with roughly 6% as singletons. Specified time point: pre-sensitization, week 0. Sample treatment: therapeutic diphenylcyclopropenone sensitization with weekly scalp DPC. Specimen: whole blood, collected in connection with sensitization to the hapten diphenylcyclopropenone (DPC). The receptors were sampled from a woman younger than 30 with alopecia areata. Some clones in this sample may be carry-over from other donors' samples.

The chain has TRBV7-8 and TRBJ1-6; D is undetermined. CDR1 is SGHVS and CDR2 is FQNEAQ in the germline V gene. Deletions cut 5 bases from V and 5 bases from J, with 13 bases between. The CDR3 length is 15 residues. As DNA, the CDR3 is TGTGCCAGCAGCGGGCTGCGGGAGAATAATTCACCCCTCCACTTT. It specifies CASSGLRENNSPLHF.

This clonotype appeared many times. This CDR3 reads CASLGGTDTQYF. The CDR3 region has the DNA TGTGCCAGCCTTGGGGGCACAGATACGCAGTATTTT. The chain recombines TRBV7-8 with TRBJ2-3; D gene unclear. Trimming took off 8 bases at V and 1 base at J, with 7 bases between the two ends. The CDR3 loop spans 12 amino acids. Germline CDR1 is SGHVS and CDR2 is FQNEAQ.

This clonotype appeared a few times. The chain is built from TRBV25-1 and TRBJ1-2; D is perhaps TRBD1 (5 bases). The CDR3 spans 14 residues. The germline gives CDR1 MGHDK, CDR2 SYGVNS. V gave up 4 bases and J gave up 4 bases, with 13 bases separating them. CDR3 nucleotides: TGTGCCAGCAGTGGTACCGGGACGGGCTATGGCTACACCTTC. Its translation: CASSGTGTGYGYTF.

This clonotype was counted only a few times. J is TRBJ1-1 and V is TRBV29-1; TRBD1 might be the D (5 bases). The length of the CDR3 is 13 residues. Trimming took 4 bases from V and 1 from J, leaving 10 bases between them. The germline gives CDR1 SQVTM, CDR2 ANQGSEA. The CDR3 coding sequence is TGCAGCGTTGCTGGCAGGGCGAACACTGAAGCTTTCTTT. Amino acids: CSVAGRANTEAFF. The full variable domain, rest sourced from reference TRBV29-1 and TRBJ1-1, is SAVISQKPSRDICQRGTSLTIQCQVDSQVTMMFWYRQQPGQSLTLIATANQGSEATYESGFVIDKFPISRPNLTFSTLTVSNMSPEDSSIYLCSVAGRANTEAFFGQGTRLTVV.

This clonotype was detected a few times. This chain uses TRBV4-3 with TRBJ1-1; D might be TRBD1 (6 bases). This CDR3 comprises 17 residues. The V end lost 5 bases, the J end lost 5 bases, and 24 bases lay between the germline ends. Germline V CDR1 and CDR2: LGHNA, YSLEER. CDR3 residues: CASSEGGLRSGETEAFF. As DNA, the CDR3 is TGCGCCAGCAGCGAAGGGGGGCTAAGATCGGGGGAAACTGAAGCTTTCTTT.

V is TRBV6-1 and J is TRBJ1-1; D remains unclear. The CDR3 is 13 amino acids. V was trimmed by 6 bases and J by 9 bases, leaving 17 bases between them. The germline gives CDR1 MNHNS, CDR2 SASEGT. Written as DNA, the CDR3 is TGTGCCAGCAGAAAGACACCATCATGGAAAGCTTTCTTT. Its translation is CASRKTPSWKAFF.

This clonotype was counted only a few times. The chain uses TRBV12-3 or TRBV12-4 and TRBJ2-1; 9 nucleotides match TRBD2. CDR3 length: 21 residues. V lost 1 base to trimming and J lost 4 bases; unmatched junction nucleotides: 20. The CDR3 DNA reads TGTGCCAGCAGTTTAGACCTACCCTCAGCGGGGGGTAGAGTAGGGTACAATGAGCAGTTCTTC. This encodes CASSLDLPSAGGRVGYNEQFF.

This clonotype was counted ten times or more. The chain links TRBV20-1 to TRBJ1-3; D not resolved. V was pared by 5 bases and J by 0 bases, with 11 bases between. CDR3 length equals 14 residues. CDR1 DFQATT and CDR2 SNEGSKA come from the germline V gene (reference sequence). The CDR3 nucleotides are TGCAGTGCTCGGGCGGCAGCCTCTGGAAACACCATATATTTT. It encodes CSARAAASGNTIYF.

V is TRBV4-1 and J is TRBJ2-5, with D unresolved. Germline CDR1 reads MGHRA; CDR2 reads YSYEKL. The V end was cut by 4 bases, the J end by 1 base, with 10 bases between. The CDR3 totals 14 residues. In DNA, the CDR3 is TGCGCCAGCAGCCCCGGGCCAGCCCAAGAGACCCAGTACTTC. The encoded protein is CASSPGPAQETQYF.

This clonotype turned up a few times. The chain is built from TRBV5-1 and TRBJ2-2, with TRBD2 matching over 7 bases. V gave up 2 bases and J gave up 1 base; unmatched junction bases: 2. This CDR3 contains 15 residues. Germline-derived CDR1 and CDR2 are SGHRS and YFSETQ. This CDR3 reads CASSFGLENTGELFF. The CDR3 DNA follows: TGCGCCAGCAGCTTCGGACTAGAGAACACCGGGGAGCTGTTTTTT.

A note on this clonotype: This may be a read error, as it is one base from a much larger clone. This chain joins TRBV19 and TRBJ2-4, with a possible D match to TRBD2 (6 bases). The length of the CDR3 is 14 residues. Germline V lookup: CDR1 LNHDA, CDR2 SQIVND (reference sequence). Here the CDR3 reads CASSSPGEKIIQYF. The CDR3 coding sequence is TGTGCCAGTAGTTCCCCGGGGGAAAAAATCATTCAGTACTTC.

This clonotype was found a few times. This CDR3 reads CASSRSSTNEKLFF. CDR3 DNA sequence: TGTGCCAGCTCGCGGTCTTCAACTAATGAAAAACTGTTTTTT. The chain has TRBV18 and TRBJ1-4; unclear D gene. The length of the CDR3 is 14 residues. Germline CDR1 reads KGHSH; CDR2 reads LQKENI. V lost 6 bases to trimming and J lost 0 bases, with 8 bases between them. Full variable domain (remainder filled in from reference TRBV18 and TRBJ1-4): NAGVMQNPRHLVRRRGQEARLRCSPMKGHSHVYWYRQLPEEGLKFMVYLQKENIIDESGMPKERFSAEFPKEGPSILRIQQVVRGDSAAYFCASSRSSTNEKLFFGSGTQLSVL.

CDR3 residues: CSVVGLTGFSYNEQFF. Here the CDR3 DNA reads TGCAGCGTTGTAGGTTTAACAGGGTTTTCCTACAATGAGCAGTTCTTC. The chain carries TRBV29-1 and TRBJ2-1; D perhaps matches TRBD1 (6 bases). Germline V lookup: CDR1 SQVTM, CDR2 ANQGSEA. There are 16 residues in the CDR3. Trimming removed 4 bases from V and 1 base from J, with 17 bases in between.

The CDR3: CASRQTGQVVEKLFF. The CDR3 coding sequence is TGTGCCAGCAGACAAACGGGACAGGTTGTTGAAAAACTGTTTTTT. V gene TRBV4-2 combines with J gene TRBJ1-4; 8 bases agree with TRBD1. The junction had 10 bases not matched to a gene; V was cut back by 6 bases and J by 7 bases. The CDR3 loop spans 15 amino acids. Germline V gene lookup returns CDR1 LGHNA and CDR2 YNFKEQ.

This clonotype occurred a few times. This chain links TRBV5-4 with TRBJ1-6; D uncertain. The CDR3 is 13 amino acids. V lost 3 bases and J lost 14, with 15 bases in between. The V gene's germline CDR1 is SGHNT and CDR2 YYREEE (reference sequence). The CDR3 reads CASSSQTDRALHF. The CDR3 coding sequence is TGTGCCAGCAGCTCCCAGACTGATCGAGCCCTCCACTTT. Filled out from reference TRBV5-4 and TRBJ1-6, the complete variable domain reads ETGVTQSPTHLIKTRGQQVTLRCSSQSGHNTVSWYQQALGQGPQFIFQYYREEENGRGNFPPRFSGLQFPNYSSELNVNALELDDSALYLCASSSQTDRALHFGNGTRLTVT.

V is TRBV7-9 and J is TRBJ1-1; D remains unclear. The CDR3 totals 14 residues. Germline assignment: CDR1 SEHNR and CDR2 FQNEAQ (reference sequence). The V end was cut by 1 base, the J end by 8 bases, with 14 bases between. CDR3 nucleotides: TGTGCCAGCAGCTTAGTCCTCCCAATCCTCGAAGCTTTCTTT. Residues: CASSLVLPILEAFF.

The table lists this clonotype with a few counts. V and J are TRBV6-1 and TRBJ1-3; D ambiguous. Germline values: CDR1 MNHNS, CDR2 SASEGT. The CDR3 contains 17 residues. The germline V and J ends were trimmed by 2 bases and 3 bases, with 17 bases remaining between them. CDR3 nucleotide sequence: TGTGCCAGCAGTGAATCGAGGCGGGGAACCGGTGGAAACACCATATATTTT. It translates to CASSESRRGTGGNTIYF.

This clonotype showed up many times. The V gene is TRBV4-3, the J gene TRBJ1-1, with D unresolved. The CDR3 runs 14 residues. In germline, CDR1 is LGHNA, CDR2 YSLEER. V lost 1 base and J lost 10, with 16 bases in between. CDR3 in amino acids: CASSQAQDSTVAFF. DNA for the CDR3: TGCGCCAGCAGCCAAGCTCAGGATTCAACGGTAGCTTTCTTT.

A few counts support this clonotype. This chain joins TRBV7-8 and TRBJ2-2; TRBD2 agrees at 9 bases. Per germline, CDR1 SGHVS and CDR2 FQNEAQ. The CDR3 runs to 15 residues. With 6 bases clipped from V and 4 bases from J, the junction kept 6 bases outside the gene matches. This chain's CDR3 is CASSPGLAVTGELFF. The CDR3 coding sequence is TGTGCCAGCAGTCCGGGACTAGCAGTCACCGGGGAGCTGTTTTTT.

At least ten counts were recorded for this clonotype. The chain couples TRBV5-6 to TRBJ2-4; possibly TRBD1 or TRBD2 for D (5 bases each). From germline, CDR1 is SGHDT and CDR2 YYEEEE. The CDR3 sequence is 14 residues long. V gave up 0 bases and J gave up 8 bases, with 12 bases separating them. CDR3 sequence (DNA): TGTGCCAGCAGCTTGGCGGGGCCGTTAGACATTCAGTACTTC. It specifies CASSLAGPLDIQYF. Filled out from reference TRBV5-6 and TRBJ2-4, the complete variable domain reads DAGVTQSPTHLIKTRGQQVTLRCSPKSGHDTVSWYQQALGQGPQFIFQYYEEEERQRGNFPDRFSGHQFPNYSSELNVNALLLGDSALYLCASSLAGPLDIQYFGAGTRLSVL.

This clonotype has just a few counts. The chain carries TRBV4-1 and TRBJ2-6; possible D gene TRBD1, 6 bases. The germline gives CDR1 MGHRA, CDR2 YSYEKL. The CDR3 runs 17 residues. V lost 4 bases to trimming and J lost 3 bases, with 16 bases between them. DNA for the CDR3: TGCGCCAGCAGCCCTGGAAGACAGGTCGGTGGGGCCAACGTCCTGACTTTC. This sequence encodes CASSPGRQVGGANVLTF.